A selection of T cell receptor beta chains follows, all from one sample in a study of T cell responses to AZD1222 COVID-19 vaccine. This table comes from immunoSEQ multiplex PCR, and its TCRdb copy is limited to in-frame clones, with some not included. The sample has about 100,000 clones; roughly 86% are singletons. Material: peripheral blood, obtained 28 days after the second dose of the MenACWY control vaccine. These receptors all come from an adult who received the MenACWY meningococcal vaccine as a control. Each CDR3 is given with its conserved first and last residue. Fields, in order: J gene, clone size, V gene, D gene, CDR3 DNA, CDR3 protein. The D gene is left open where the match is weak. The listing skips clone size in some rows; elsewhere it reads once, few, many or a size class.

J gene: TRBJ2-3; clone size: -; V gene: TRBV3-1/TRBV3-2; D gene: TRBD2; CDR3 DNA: TGTGCCAGTAGGAGTCCTAGCGGGGGGCTTAGCACAGATACGCAGTATTTT; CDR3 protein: CASRSPSGGLSTDTQYF
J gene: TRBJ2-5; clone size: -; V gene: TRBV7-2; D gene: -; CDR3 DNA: TGTGCCAGCAGCTTCCAGGGGAAAGAGACCCAGTACTTC; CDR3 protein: CASSFQGKETQYF
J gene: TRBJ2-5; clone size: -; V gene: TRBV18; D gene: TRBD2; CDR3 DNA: TGTGCCAGCTCACCCGTAGCGGGGGGCTCCCGGACCCAGTACTTC; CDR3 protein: CASSPVAGGSRTQYF
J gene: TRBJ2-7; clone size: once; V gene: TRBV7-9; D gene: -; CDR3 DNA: TGTGCCAGCGAGGAGGGGGGGATCGACGAGCAGTACTTC; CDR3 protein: CASEEGGIDEQYF
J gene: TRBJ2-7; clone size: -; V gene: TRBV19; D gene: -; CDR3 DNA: TGTGCCAGTAGTATGACCCGGGCTTACGAGCAGTACTTC; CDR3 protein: CASSMTRAYEQYF
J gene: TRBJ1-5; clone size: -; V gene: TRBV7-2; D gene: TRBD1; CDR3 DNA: TGTGCCAGCAGCTCGGGACAGGGAAGGCCCCAGCATTTT; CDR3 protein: CASSSGQGRPQHF
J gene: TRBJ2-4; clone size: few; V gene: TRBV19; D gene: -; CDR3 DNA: TGTGCCAGTAGTATAGAACCGAGGGGGTCCAAAAACATTCAGTACTTC; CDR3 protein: CASSIEPRGSKNIQYF
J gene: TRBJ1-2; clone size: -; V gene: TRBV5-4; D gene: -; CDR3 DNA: TGTGCCAGCAGCTTGGCGGCAGGGGTCTCCCCTGGCTACACCTTC; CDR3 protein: CASSLAAGVSPGYTF
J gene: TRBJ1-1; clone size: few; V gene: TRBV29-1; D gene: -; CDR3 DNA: TGCAGCGTTTGGATAGGGCCCACTGAAGCTTTCTTT; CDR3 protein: CSVWIGPTEAFF
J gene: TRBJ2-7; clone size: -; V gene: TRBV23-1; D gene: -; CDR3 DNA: TGCGCCAGCACCCCCTGGGGTTACGAGCAGTACTTC; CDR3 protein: CASTPWGYEQYF
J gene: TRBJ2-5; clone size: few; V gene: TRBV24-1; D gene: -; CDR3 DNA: TGTGCCACCGGAGGTCAAGGACAAGAGACCCAGTACTTC; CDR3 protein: CATGGQGQETQYF
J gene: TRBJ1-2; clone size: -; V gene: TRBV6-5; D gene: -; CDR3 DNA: TGTGCCAGCAGTTCGGGCTATGGCTACACCTTC; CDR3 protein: CASSSGYGYTF
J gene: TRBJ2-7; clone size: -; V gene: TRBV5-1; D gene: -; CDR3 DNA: TGCGCCAGCAGCTTCTCGGACCCCGGCACCGGGCAGTACTTC; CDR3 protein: CASSFSDPGTGQYF
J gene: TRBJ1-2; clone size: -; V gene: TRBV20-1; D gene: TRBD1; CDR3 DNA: TGCAGTCGGACAGGGATAGATGGCTACACCTTC; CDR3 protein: CSRTGIDGYTF
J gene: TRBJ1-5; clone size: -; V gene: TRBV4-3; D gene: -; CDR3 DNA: TGCGCCAGCAGCCAAGGGCGGCAGGGGCTGCGGCCCCAGCATTTT; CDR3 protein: CASSQGRQGLRPQHF
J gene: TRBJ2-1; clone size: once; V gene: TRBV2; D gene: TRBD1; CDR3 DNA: TGTGCCAGTTTGGACAGGGGCACCTACAATGAGCAGTTCTTC; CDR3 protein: CASLDRGTYNEQFF
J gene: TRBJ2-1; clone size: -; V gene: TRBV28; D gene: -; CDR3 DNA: TGTGCCAGCAGAGCGGGTCTAGGCCAGGGTAATAACAATGAGCAGTTCTTC; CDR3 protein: CASRAGLGQGNNNEQFF
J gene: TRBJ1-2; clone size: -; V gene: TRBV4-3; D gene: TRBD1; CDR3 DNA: TGCGCCAGCAGCCCCACAGGGGAAGGTGGCTACACCTTC; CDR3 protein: CASSPTGEGGYTF
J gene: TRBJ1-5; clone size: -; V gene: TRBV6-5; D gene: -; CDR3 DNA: TGTGCCAGCAGTTATAGGGGGAGCAATCAGCCCCAGCATTTT; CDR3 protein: CASSYRGSNQPQHF
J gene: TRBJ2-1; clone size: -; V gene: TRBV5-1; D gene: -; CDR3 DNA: TGCGCCAGCAGCTTGGAAGGGCAGACCTACAATGAGCAGTTCTTC; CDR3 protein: CASSLEGQTYNEQFF
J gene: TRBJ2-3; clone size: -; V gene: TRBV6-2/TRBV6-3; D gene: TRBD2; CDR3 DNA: TGTGCCAGCAGTTCGGGCCTAGGGGGACTAGCCCGCACAGATACGCAGTATTTT; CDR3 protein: CASSSGLGGLARTDTQYF
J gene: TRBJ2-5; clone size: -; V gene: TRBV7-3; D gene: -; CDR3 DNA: TGTGCCAGCAGCCTGTTCCAAGAGACCCAGTACTTC; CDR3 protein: CASSLFQETQYF
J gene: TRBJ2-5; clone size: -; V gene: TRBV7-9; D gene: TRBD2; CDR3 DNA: TGTGCCAGCAGCTCCCCTTCCGGGACTAGCGACCAAGAGACCCAGTACTTC; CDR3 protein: CASSSPSGTSDQETQYF
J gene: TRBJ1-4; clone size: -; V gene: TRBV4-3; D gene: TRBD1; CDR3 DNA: TGCGCCAGCAGCCAAGGACAGGGGATTAATGAAAAACTGTTTTTT; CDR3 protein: CASSQGQGINEKLFF
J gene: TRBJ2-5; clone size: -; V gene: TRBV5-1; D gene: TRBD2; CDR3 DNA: TGCGCCAGCAGCCCCAGCGGGGGTCAGGAGACCCAGTACTTC; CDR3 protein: CASSPSGGQETQYF